The 4 T cell receptor beta chains reported below all come from one sample, sequenced in a study of shared clonotypes between healthy human individuals. Measured with immunoSEQ multiplex PCR; TCRdb has only the in-frame clones, and not every one. Altogether 550,000 to 800,000 clones are present, 80% to 95% being singletons, with the ten largest covering roughly 36%. The sample was memory CD8+ T cells from PBMCs. Subset noted: CD45RO+ cells pooled with CCR7-negative TemRA cells. The receptors come from a man in his late teens or twenties in good health. Some clones in this sample may be carry-over from other donors' samples.

J is TRBJ2-1 and V is TRBV27, with 8 bases fitting TRBD1. J was trimmed by 7 bases and V by 1 base; bases with no gene match: 3. Germline V gene lookup returns CDR1 MNHEY and CDR2 SMNVEV (reference sequence). There are 14 residues in the CDR3. This CDR3 is CASSLWTGRNEQFF. In DNA, the CDR3 is TGTGCCAGCAGTTTATGGACAGGGAGGAATGAGCAGTTCTTC.

This chain joins TRBV6-6 and TRBJ2-2; TRBD2 matches 8 bases. The CDR3 consists of 14 residues. Trimming removed 7 bases from V and 6 bases from J; junction bases left unmatched: 7. Germline V gene data show CDR1 as MNHNY and CDR2 as SVGAGI (reference sequence). Here the CDR3 reads CASTDGAGAGELFF. DNA of the CDR3: TGTGCCAGCACGGACGGAGCGGGAGCCGGGGAGCTGTTTTTT.

The V call is TRBV11-2, the J call TRBJ2-2, with D tentatively TRBD1 (6 bases). V was clipped by 4 bases and J by 6 bases, with 21 bases between them. Germline assignment: CDR1 SGHAT and CDR2 FQNNGV. The CDR3 consists of 17 residues. CDR3 amino acids: CASSSPTDRRTSGELFF. The CDR3 DNA reads as TGTGCCAGCAGCTCACCTACCGACAGGAGGACTTCCGGGGAGCTGTTTTTT.

The genes are TRBV9 and TRBJ2-2; 10 positions agree with TRBD1. J gave up 2 bases and V 4 bases, and 5 bases lay outside the gene matches. Germline assignment: CDR1 SGDLS and CDR2 YYNGEE. The CDR3 has 16 residues. The CDR3 sequence is CASSFRTGGNTGELFF. CDR3 nucleotide sequence: TGTGCCAGCAGCTTTCGGACAGGGGGTAACACCGGGGAGCTGTTTTTT.